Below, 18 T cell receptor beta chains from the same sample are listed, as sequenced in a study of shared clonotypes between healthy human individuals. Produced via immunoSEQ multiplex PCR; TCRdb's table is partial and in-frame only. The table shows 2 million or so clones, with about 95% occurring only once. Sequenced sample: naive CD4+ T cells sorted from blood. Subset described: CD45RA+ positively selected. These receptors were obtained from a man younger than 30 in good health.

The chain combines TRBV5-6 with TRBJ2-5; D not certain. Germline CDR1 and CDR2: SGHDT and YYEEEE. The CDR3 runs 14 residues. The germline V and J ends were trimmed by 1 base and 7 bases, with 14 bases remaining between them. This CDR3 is CASSLRVWIGTQYF. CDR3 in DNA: TGTGCCAGCAGCTTGCGCGTCTGGATTGGGACCCAGTACTTC.

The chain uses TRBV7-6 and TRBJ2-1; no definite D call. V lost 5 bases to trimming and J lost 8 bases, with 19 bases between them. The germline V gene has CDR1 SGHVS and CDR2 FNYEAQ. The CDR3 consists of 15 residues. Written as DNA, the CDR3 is TGTGCCAGCAGCCCTAGAGGCCAAGGGAACGATGAGCAGTTCTTC. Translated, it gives CASSPRGQGNDEQFF.

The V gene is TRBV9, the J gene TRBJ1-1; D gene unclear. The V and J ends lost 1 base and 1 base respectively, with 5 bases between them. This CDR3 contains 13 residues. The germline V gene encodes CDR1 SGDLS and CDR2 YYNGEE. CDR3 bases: TGTGCCAGCAGCGTACAGGAGAACACTGAAGCTTTCTTT. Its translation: CASSVQENTEAFF.

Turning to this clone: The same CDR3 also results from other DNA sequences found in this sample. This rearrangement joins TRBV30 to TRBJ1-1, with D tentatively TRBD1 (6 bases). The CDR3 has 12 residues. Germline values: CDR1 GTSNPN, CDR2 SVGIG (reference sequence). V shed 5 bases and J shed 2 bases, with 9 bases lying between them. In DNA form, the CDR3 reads TGTGCCTGGGACAGGACCAACACTGAAGCTTTCTTT. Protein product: CAWDRTNTEAFF.

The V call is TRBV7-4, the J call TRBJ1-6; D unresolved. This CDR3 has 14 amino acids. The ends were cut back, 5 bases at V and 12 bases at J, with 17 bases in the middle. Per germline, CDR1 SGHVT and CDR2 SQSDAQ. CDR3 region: CASSPTLTRKPLHF. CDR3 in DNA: TGTGCCAGCAGCCCTACCCTCACCAGAAAACCCCTCCACTTT.

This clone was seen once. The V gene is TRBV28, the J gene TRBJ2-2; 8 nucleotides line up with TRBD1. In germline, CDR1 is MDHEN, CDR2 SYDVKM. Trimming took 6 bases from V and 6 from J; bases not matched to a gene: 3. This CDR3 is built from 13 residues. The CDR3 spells CASRSTGAGELFF. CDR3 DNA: TGTGCCAGCAGATCGACAGGGGCCGGGGAGCTGTTTTTT.

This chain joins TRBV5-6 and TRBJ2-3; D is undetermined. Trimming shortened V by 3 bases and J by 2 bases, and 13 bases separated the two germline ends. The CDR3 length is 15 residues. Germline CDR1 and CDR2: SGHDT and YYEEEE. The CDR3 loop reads CASSSGPSNTDTQYF. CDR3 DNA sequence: TGTGCCAGCAGCTCCGGCCCATCGAACACAGATACGCAGTATTTT. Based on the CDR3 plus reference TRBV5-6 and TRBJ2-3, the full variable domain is DAGVTQSPTHLIKTRGQQVTLRCSPKSGHDTVSWYQQALGQGPQFIFQYYEEEERQRGNFPDRFSGHQFPNYSSELNVNALLLGDSALYLCASSSGPSNTDTQYFGPGTRLTVL.

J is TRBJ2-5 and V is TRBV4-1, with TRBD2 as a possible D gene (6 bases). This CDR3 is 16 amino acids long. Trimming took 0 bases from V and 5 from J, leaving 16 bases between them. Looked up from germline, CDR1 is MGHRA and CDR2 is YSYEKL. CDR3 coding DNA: TGCGCCAGCAGCCAAGATATTGGGGGGATCGGGGAGACCCAGTACTTC. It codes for CASSQDIGGIGETQYF.

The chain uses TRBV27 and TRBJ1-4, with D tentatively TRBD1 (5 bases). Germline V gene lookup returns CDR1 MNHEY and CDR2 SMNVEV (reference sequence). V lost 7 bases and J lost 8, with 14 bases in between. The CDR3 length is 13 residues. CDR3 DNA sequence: TGTGCCAGCACAACGGGACCACGGGAAAAACTGTTTTTT. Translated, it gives CASTTGPREKLFF.

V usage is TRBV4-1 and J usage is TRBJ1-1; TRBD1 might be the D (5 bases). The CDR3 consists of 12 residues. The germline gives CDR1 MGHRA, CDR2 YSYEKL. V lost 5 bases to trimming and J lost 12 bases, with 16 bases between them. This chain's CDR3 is CASSMSGAGTFF. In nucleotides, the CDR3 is TGCGCCAGCAGCATGTCCGGGGCCGGGACTTTCTTT.

CDR3 DNA sequence: TGTGCCAGCAGTGTAAATAGCCTGTCTGAGCAGTTCTTC. The encoded protein is CASSVNSLSEQFF. The chain carries TRBV2 and TRBJ2-1; D not certain. This CDR3 is built from 13 residues. Looked up from germline, CDR1 is SNHLY and CDR2 is FYNNEI. V lost 4 bases and J 9 bases, leaving 13 bases between the germline ends.

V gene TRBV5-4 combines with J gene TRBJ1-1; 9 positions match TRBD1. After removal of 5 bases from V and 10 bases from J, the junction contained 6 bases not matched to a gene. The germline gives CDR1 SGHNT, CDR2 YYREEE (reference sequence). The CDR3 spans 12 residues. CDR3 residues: CASSSRQGGAFF. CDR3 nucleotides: TGTGCCAGCAGTTCGAGACAGGGGGGAGCTTTCTTT. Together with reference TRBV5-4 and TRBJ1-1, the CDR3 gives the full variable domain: ETGVTQSPTHLIKTRGQQVTLRCSSQSGHNTVSWYQQALGQGPQFIFQYYREEENGRGNFPPRFSGLQFPNYSSELNVNALELDDSALYLCASSSRQGGAFFGQGTRLTVV.

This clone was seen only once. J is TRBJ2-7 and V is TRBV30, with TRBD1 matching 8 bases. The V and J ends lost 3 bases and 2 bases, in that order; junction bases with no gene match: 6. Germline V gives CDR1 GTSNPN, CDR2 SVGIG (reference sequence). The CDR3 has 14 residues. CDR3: CAWRDRAATYEQYF. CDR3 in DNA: TGTGCCTGGAGGGACAGGGCGGCTACCTACGAGCAGTACTTC.

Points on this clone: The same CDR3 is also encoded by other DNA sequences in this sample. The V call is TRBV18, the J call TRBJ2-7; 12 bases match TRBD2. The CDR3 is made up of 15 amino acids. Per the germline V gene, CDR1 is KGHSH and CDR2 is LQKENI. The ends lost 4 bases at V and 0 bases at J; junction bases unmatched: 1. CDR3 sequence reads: CASSQTSGSSYEQYF. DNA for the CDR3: TGTGCCAGCTCACAGACTAGCGGGAGCTCCTACGAGCAGTACTTC.

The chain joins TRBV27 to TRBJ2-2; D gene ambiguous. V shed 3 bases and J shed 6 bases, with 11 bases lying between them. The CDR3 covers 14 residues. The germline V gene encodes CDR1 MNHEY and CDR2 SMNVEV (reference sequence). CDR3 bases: TGTGCCAGCAGTTTGGTTCCTCCCCCCGGGGAGCTGTTTTTT. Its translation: CASSLVPPPGELFF.

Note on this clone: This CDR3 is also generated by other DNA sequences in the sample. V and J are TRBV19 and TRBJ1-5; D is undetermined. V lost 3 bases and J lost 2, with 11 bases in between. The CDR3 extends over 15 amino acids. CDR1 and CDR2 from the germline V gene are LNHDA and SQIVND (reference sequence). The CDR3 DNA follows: TGTGCCAGTAGTATTGGAGGTACTGGCAATCAGCCCCAGCATTTT. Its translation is CASSIGGTGNQPQHF.

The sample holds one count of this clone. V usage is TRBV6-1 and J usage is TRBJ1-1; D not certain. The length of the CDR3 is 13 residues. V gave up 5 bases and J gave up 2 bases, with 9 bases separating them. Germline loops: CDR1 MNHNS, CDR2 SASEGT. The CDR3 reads CASSTKSNTEAFF. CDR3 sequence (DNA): TGTGCCAGCAGTACAAAGTCAAACACTGAAGCTTTCTTT.

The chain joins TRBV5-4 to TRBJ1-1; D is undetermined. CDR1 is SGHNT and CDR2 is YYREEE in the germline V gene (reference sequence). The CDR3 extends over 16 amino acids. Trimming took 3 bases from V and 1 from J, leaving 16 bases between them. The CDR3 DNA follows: TGTGCCAGCAGCTCCTGGGCGGCCAGTGGGAACACTGAAGCTTTCTTT. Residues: CASSSWAASGNTEAFF.